The 18 T cell receptor beta chains given below trace back to one sample, sequenced in a study of CD8 T cell repertoires and HIV-1 epitope variants. Antigen specificity for these receptors is unknown. Libraries were prepared by immunoSEQ multiplex PCR; TCRdb keeps only in-frame clonotypes and omits some of them. The profile shows a few thousand clones, 65% to 70% of them singletons. The sequencing sample was made of cultured CD8+ T cells derived from PBMCs. Source of these receptors: a male donor with HIV.

The V and J genes are TRBV28 and TRBJ2-1; D might be TRBD1 or TRBD2, each matching 5 bases. CDR3 length: 15 residues. V lost 5 bases to trimming and J lost 10 bases, with 21 bases between them. The germline V gene encodes CDR1 MDHEN and CDR2 SYDVKM. DNA for the CDR3: TGTGCCAGCAGTCTATATCCCGGGACGAGTAAAGAGCAGTTCTTC. It codes for CASSLYPGTSKEQFF.

This clone was counted once. CDR3 bases: TGTGCCAGCGGAGCTGACGCCCGAGACAATCAGCCCCAGCATTTT. Translated: CASGADARDNQPQHF. V usage is TRBV6-5 and J usage is TRBJ1-5, with D hard to call. The CDR3 is made up of 15 amino acids. From germline, CDR1 is MNHEY and CDR2 SVGAGI. V shed 8 bases and J shed 3 bases, with 17 bases lying between them.

V gene TRBV9 combines with J gene TRBJ1-1; D not resolved. Germline V gives CDR1 SGDLS, CDR2 YYNGEE. The V end lost 0 bases, the J end lost 0 bases, and 12 bases lay between the germline ends. This CDR3 has 16 residues. The CDR3 DNA reads TGTGCCAGCAGCGTAGCTGATGGGATGATGAACACTGAAGCTTTCTTT. It is translated as CASSVADGMMNTEAFF.

V gene TRBV5-1 combines with J gene TRBJ1-2; 7 bases match TRBD1. The CDR3 sequence is 18 residues long. Trimming at V came to 7 bases and at J to 3 bases, leaving 21 bases not matched to a gene. From germline, CDR1 is SGHRS and CDR2 YFSETQ. CDR3 DNA: TGCGCCAGCTCCCGGGGCCTATGGGGACAGCGCGACGACTATGGCTACACCTTC. This sequence encodes CASSRGLWGQRDDYGYTF.

Only a few counts were recorded for this clone. The DNA for the CDR3 is TGTGCCAGCAGTCCTATCACAGGGATCGGCTACACCTTC. Protein product: CASSPITGIGYTF. The rearrangement uses TRBV14 and TRBJ1-2; possibly TRBD1 for D (6 bases). This CDR3 has 13 residues. The germline V and J ends were trimmed by 6 bases and 8 bases, with 16 bases remaining between them. The germline gives CDR1 SGHDN, CDR2 FVKESK.

As DNA, the CDR3 is TGCGCCAGCAGCCAAGAATGGGGGGACTCTGGAAACACCATATATTTT. Protein: CASSQEWGDSGNTIYF. The chain is built from TRBV4-3 and TRBJ1-3; tentatively, D is TRBD1 (5 bases). The CDR3 loop spans 16 amino acids. Trimming cost V 0 bases and J 0 bases, with 9 bases left between them. Germline CDR1 reads LGHNA; CDR2 reads YSLEER.

The chain recombines TRBV7-2 with TRBJ2-5; D not certain. Trimming removed 5 bases from V and 1 base from J, with 8 bases in between. CDR1 is SGHTA, CDR2 FQGNSA, per germline. The CDR3 runs to 13 residues. Here the CDR3 reads CASSRGPQETQYF. The DNA for the CDR3 is TGTGCCAGCAGCCGCGGACCCCAAGAGACCCAGTACTTC.

This chain links TRBV4-2 with TRBJ2-7, with 7 bases that match TRBD1. This CDR3 contains 16 residues. The germline CDR1 and CDR2 sequences are LGHNA and YNFKEQ. J lost 2 bases, V lost 0 bases, and 7 bases had no gene match. CDR3 residues: CASSQDLEQGTYEQYF. The DNA for the CDR3 is TGTGCCAGCAGCCAAGATCTAGAACAGGGGACCTACGAGCAGTACTTC.

The chain couples TRBV6-5 to TRBJ2-7; no firm D call. The V end was cut by 5 bases, the J end by 0 bases, with 14 bases between. This CDR3 has 15 residues. From germline, CDR1 is MNHEY and CDR2 SVGAGI. CDR3 in amino acids: CASSPPEKASYEQYF. In DNA form, the CDR3 reads TGTGCCAGCAGTCCCCCCGAGAAGGCCTCCTACGAGCAGTACTTC.

The chain links TRBV7-9 to TRBJ2-3; 7 bases map to TRBD2. After removal of 5 bases from V and 1 base from J, the junction contained 12 bases not matched to a gene. The V gene's germline CDR1 is SEHNR and CDR2 FQNEAQ (reference sequence). The CDR3 consists of 17 residues. CDR3 sequence: CASSPGGGGAGTDTQYF. CDR3 coding DNA: TGTGCCAGCAGCCCGGGGGGTGGGGGAGCTGGCACAGATACGCAGTATTTT.

There are a few counts of this clone. The rearrangement joins TRBV27 to TRBJ1-6, with TRBD1 identical over 8 bases. Per germline, CDR1 MNHEY and CDR2 SMNVEV (reference sequence). This CDR3 has 16 residues. The V and J ends lost 6 bases and 5 bases, in that order; junction bases with no gene match: 9. CDR3 nucleotide sequence: TGTGCCAGCAGCAGGACTAGCAGGGGGCATAATTCACCCCTCCACTTT. Translated: CASSRTSRGHNSPLHF.

The rearrangement uses TRBV30 and TRBJ1-6, with D possibly matching TRBD1 (6 bases). The CDR3 has 18 amino acids. V was shortened by 3 bases and J by 0 bases, with 18 bases between the two germline ends. CDR1 and CDR2 (germline): GTSNPN, SVGIG (reference sequence). CDR3 residues: CAWSRGAQGSSYNSPLHF. CDR3 coding DNA: TGTGCCTGGAGCCGGGGGGCGCAGGGAAGCTCCTATAATTCACCCCTCCACTTT.

DNA for the CDR3: TGTGCCAGCAGTTCCCACTACCAAGAGACCCAGTACTTC. Residues: CASSSHYQETQYF. The chain carries TRBV28 and TRBJ2-5; D ambiguous. Germline loops: CDR1 MDHEN, CDR2 SYDVKM. The germline V and J ends were trimmed by 4 bases and 0 bases, with 6 bases remaining between them. This CDR3 has 13 amino acids.

The rearrangement links TRBV7-2 to TRBJ1-1; a weak D match, TRBD1 (6 bases). The CDR3 contains 18 residues. Trimming removed 5 bases from V and 3 bases from J, with 25 bases in between. Germline V CDR1 and CDR2: SGHTA, FQGNSA. DNA for the CDR3: TGTGCCAGCAGCGCAAGGCCGGGGGGCGGGTCGCTGGACACTGAAGCTTTCTTT. It yields the protein CASSARPGGGSLDTEAFF. Complete variable domain (other parts from reference TRBV7-2 and TRBJ1-1): GAGVSQSPSNKVTEKGKDVELRCDPISGHTALYWYRQSLGQGLEFLIYFQGNSAPDKSGLPSDRFSAERTGGSVSTLTIQRTQQEDSAVYLCASSARPGGGSLDTEAFFGQGTRLTVV.

The rearrangement uses TRBV28 and TRBJ2-5; the D is unclear. The closer fit of TRBJ2-7 to the DNA end suggests the J call may be wrong. CDR1 and CDR2 (germline): MDHEN, SYDVKM. The CDR3 spans 11 residues. The CDR3 DNA follows: TGTGCCAGCAGTCACTTGTACGAGCAGTACTTC. Its translation is CASSHLYEQYF.

The chain joins TRBV7-9 to TRBJ2-1; 11 nucleotides align to TRBD1. Germline CDR1 and CDR2: SEHNR and FQNEAQ (reference sequence). This CDR3 is 14 amino acids long. The V gene end was trimmed by 3 bases and the J gene end by 6 bases; junction bases not matched to a gene: 1. The CDR3 reads CASSLDRGLNEQFF. As DNA, the CDR3 is TGTGCCAGCAGCTTGGACAGGGGGCTCAATGAGCAGTTCTTC.

V usage is TRBV28 and J usage is TRBJ2-1; D is possibly TRBD2 (5 bases). Trimming took off 5 bases at V and 8 bases at J, with 13 bases between the two ends. The CDR3 covers 13 residues. CDR1 and CDR2 from the germline V gene are MDHEN and SYDVKM. For the CDR3, the DNA is TGTGCCAGCAGTGGGCCGCGGGTGGATGAGCAGTTCTTC. As protein: CASSGPRVDEQFF.

The V and J genes are TRBV6-1 and TRBJ2-3; D call uncertain. Trimming left V 1 base short and J 0 bases short, with 8 bases between. The CDR3 length is 15 residues. Germline V gives CDR1 MNHNS, CDR2 SASEGT. For the CDR3, the DNA is TGTGCCAGCAGTGAAGGGGCGATTAGCACAGATACGCAGTATTTT. Its translation is CASSEGAISTDTQYF.